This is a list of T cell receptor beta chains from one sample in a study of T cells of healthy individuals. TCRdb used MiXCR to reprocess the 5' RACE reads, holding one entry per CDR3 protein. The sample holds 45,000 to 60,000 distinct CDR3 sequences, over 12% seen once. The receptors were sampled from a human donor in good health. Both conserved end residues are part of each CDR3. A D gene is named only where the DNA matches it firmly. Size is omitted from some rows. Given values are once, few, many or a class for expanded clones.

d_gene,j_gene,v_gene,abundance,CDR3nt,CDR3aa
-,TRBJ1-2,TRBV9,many,TGTGCCAGCAGCGTAGGAAGGGGGACGGGCTATGGCTACACCTTC,CASSVGRGTGYGYTF
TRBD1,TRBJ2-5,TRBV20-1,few,TGCAGTGGGCTCGAACAGGGGGTGACCCAGTACTTC,CSGLEQGVTQYF
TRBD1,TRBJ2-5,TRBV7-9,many,TGTGCCAGCAGCCGGGACAGGTTCGGAGAGACCCAGTACTTC,CASSRDRFGETQYF
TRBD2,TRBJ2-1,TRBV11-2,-,TGTGCCAGCAGCTCGTCCCGGGGGACTAGCGGGAGGCATAGGATCGGAAATGAGCAGTTCTTC,CASSSSRGTSGRHRIGNEQFF
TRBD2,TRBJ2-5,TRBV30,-,TGTGCCTGGAGTGTCGGGGGGAAGGGGGAGACCCAGTACTTC,CAWSVGGKGETQYF
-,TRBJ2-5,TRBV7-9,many,TGTGCCAGCAGCTTAGATGAGGGGGAGACCCAGTACTTC,CASSLDEGETQYF
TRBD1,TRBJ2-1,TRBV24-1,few,TGTGCCACCAGTACGGACAGGGGGACAATGGATGAGCAGTTCTTC,CATSTDRGTMDEQFF
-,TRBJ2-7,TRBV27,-,TGTGCCAGCAGTTTATCGGCCAGTGCCTACGAGCAGTACTTC,CASSLSASAYEQYF
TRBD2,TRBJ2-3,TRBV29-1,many,TGCAGCGTTGGTCTAGCGGGGATCACAGATACGCAGTATTTT,CSVGLAGITDTQYF
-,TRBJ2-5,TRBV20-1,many,TGCAGTGCTACAAAGGACCGAGGGGGTTTGGCACAAGAGACCCAGTACTTC,CSATKDRGGLAQETQYF
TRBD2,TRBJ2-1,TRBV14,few,TGTGCCAGCAGCCGGGGACTAGCGGCGACTCATGAGCAGTTCTTC,CASSRGLAATHEQFF
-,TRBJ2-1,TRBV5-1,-,TGCGCCAGCAGCTTGGGTGAGAGCTACAATGAGCAGTTCTTC,CASSLGESYNEQFF
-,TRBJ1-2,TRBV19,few,TGTGCCAGTAGTATAGTCGGAGGGGAGGACTATGGCTACACCTTC,CASSIVGGEDYGYTF
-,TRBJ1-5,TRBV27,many,TGTGCCAGCTTGCCGGGCTCCGGGGCAGTCCCGGGGGGTGGTCAGCCCCAGCATTTT,CASLPGSGAVPGGGQPQHF
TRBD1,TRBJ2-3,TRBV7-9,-,TGTGCCAGCAGCTCCGGACAGGGGGCGCACGATACGCAGTATTTT,CASSSGQGAHDTQYF
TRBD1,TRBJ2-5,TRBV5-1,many,TGCGCCAGCAGCCCAGGACAGGGGCAGACCCAGTACTTC,CASSPGQGQTQYF
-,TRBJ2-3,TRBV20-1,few,TGCAGTGCTATCGGGAGCACAGATACGCAGTATTTT,CSAIGSTDTQYF
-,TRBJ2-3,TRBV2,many,TGTGCCGGATCGAGGGGAGCATCCACAGATACGCAGTATTTT,CAGSRGASTDTQYF